The source of this T cell receptor (beta chain) is a study of T-cell reconstitution after alpha-beta-depleted transplantation in children. The CDR3 sequence is 15 residues long. CDR1 and CDR2 from the germline V gene are MGHDK and SYGVNS. Trimming left V 1 base short and J 2 bases short, with 9 bases between. Library preparation (for TCRbeta) was performed with unique molecular identifiers. TCRdb re-analysed the PCR reads in MiXCR, keeping a single row per CDR3 protein. This sample has some 200,000 distinct CDR3 sequences, with about 9.6% found just once. Ten or more counts support this clonotype. The specimen was PBMCs from the stem cell graft donor, collected from the stem cell graft. V is TRBV25-1 and J is TRBJ1-5; D perhaps matches TRBD1 (6 bases). This sequence originates from a human donor who donated a stem cell graft to a child with SCID. CDR3 protein: CASSESGGGNQPQHF. The CDR3 coding sequence is TGTGCCAGCAGTGAATCCGGGGGCGGCAATCAGCCCCAGCATTTT.